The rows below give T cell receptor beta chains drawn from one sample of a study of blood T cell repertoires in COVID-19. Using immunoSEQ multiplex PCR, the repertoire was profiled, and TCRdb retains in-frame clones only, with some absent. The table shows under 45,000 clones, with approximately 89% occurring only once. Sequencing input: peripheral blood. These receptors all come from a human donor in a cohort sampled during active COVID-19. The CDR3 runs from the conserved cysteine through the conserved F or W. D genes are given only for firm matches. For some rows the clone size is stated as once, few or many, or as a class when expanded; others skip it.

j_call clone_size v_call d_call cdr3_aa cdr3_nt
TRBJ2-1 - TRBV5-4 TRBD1 CASSYADRDSDEQFF TGTGCCAGCAGTTATGCCGACAGGGATTCCGATGAGCAGTTCTTC
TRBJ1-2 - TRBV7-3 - CASIEKGVEGDGYTF TGTGCCAGCATCGAAAAGGGGGTAGAGGGCGATGGCTACACCTTC
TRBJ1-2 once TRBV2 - CASGDQGNYGYTF TGTGCCAGCGGGGATCAGGGAAACTATGGCTACACCTTC
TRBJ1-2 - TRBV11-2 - CASSFNRVGYGYTF TGTGCCAGCAGCTTTAACAGGGTGGGCTATGGCTACACCTTC
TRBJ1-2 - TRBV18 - CASQDTPLYGYTF TGTGCCAGCCAGGACACACCTCTCTATGGCTACACCTTC
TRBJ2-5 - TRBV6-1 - CASSERAGSTETQYF TGTGCCAGCAGTGAACGAGCGGGCTCTACCGAGACCCAGTACTTC
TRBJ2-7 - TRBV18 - CASSPTRIEQYF TGTGCCAGCTCACCTACGAGGATCGAGCAGTACTTC
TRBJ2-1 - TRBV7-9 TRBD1 CASSAGQGSYNEQFF TGTGCCAGCAGCGCGGGACAGGGTTCCTACAATGAGCAGTTCTTC
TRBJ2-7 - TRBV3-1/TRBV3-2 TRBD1 CASSPRDRAYEQYF TGTGCCAGCAGCCCCCGCGACAGGGCCTACGAGCAGTACTTC
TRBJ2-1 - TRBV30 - CAWALHEQFF TGTGCCTGGGCCCTCCATGAGCAGTTCTTC
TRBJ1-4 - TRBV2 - CASRDRQASNEKLFF TGTGCCAGCAGGGACCGACAGGCGAGTAATGAAAAACTGTTTTTT
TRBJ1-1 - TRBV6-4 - CASSVEPTMNTEAFF TGTGCCAGCAGTGTTGAACCCACAATGAACACTGAAGCTTTCTTT
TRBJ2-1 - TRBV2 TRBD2 CASILAGGREQFF TGTGCCAGCATACTAGCGGGGGGGCGTGAGCAGTTCTTC
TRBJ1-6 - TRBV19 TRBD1 CASSETGDSPLHF TGTGCCAGTAGTGAGACAGGGGACTCACCCCTCCACTTT
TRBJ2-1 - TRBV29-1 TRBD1 CSVVQGINEQFF TGCAGCGTTGTACAGGGGATCAATGAGCAGTTCTTC
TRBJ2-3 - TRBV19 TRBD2 CASSILAGGTTDTQYF TGTGCCAGTAGTATCCTAGCGGGAGGGACCACAGATACGCAGTATTTT
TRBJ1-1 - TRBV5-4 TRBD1 CASSLGGTGRNTEAFF TGTGCCAGCAGCTTGGGGGGGACAGGGAGGAACACTGAAGCTTTCTTT
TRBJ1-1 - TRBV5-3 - CARSLPHVSVSEAFF TGTGCCAGAAGCCTACCCCATGTAAGTGTGTCTGAAGCTTTCTTT
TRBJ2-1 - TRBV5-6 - CASSLGDREQFF TGTGCCAGCAGCTTGGGAGACAGAGAGCAGTTCTTC
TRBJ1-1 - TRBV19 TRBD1 CASSILDRGLPFGGFEAFF TGTGCCAGTAGTATCCTGGACAGGGGGCTCCCGTTCGGCGGTTTTGAAGCTTTCTTT
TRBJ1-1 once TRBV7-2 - CASSLQQNKNTEAFF TGTGCCAGCAGCCTCCAACAGAATAAGAACACTGAAGCTTTCTTT
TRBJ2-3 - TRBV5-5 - CASSGIRASTDTQYF TGTGCCAGCAGCGGAATCAGGGCCAGCACAGATACGCAGTATTTT
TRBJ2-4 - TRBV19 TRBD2 CASTTLETSGNIQYF TGTGCCAGTACCACCTTGGAGACTAGCGGGAACATTCAGTACTTC
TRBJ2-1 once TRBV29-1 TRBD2 CSPKLAGGYDEQFF TGCAGCCCGAAACTAGCGGGCGGTTATGATGAGCAGTTCTTC
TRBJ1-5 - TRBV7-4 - CARKLRGIDINQPQHF TGTGCCAGAAAACTCCGGGGGATCGATATCAATCAGCCCCAGCATTTT
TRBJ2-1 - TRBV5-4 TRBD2 CASSLGGLAGTNEQFF TGTGCCAGCAGCTTGGGGGGACTAGCGGGGACCAATGAGCAGTTCTTC
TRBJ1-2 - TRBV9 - CASSAGVNYGYTF TGTGCCAGCAGCGCAGGGGTGAATTATGGCTACACCTTC
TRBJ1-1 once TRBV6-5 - CASRGFIQGKGAFF TGTGCCAGCAGGGGTTTTATACAGGGAAAAGGAGCTTTCTTT
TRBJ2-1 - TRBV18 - CASSPPGAGYNEQFF TGTGCCAGCTCACCGCCTGGGGCTGGCTACAATGAGCAGTTCTTC
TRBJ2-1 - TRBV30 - CAWSFSSSYNEQFF TGTGCCTGGAGCTTTTCGAGCTCCTACAATGAGCAGTTCTTC
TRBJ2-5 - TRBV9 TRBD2 CASSVGGGAETQYF TGTGCCAGCAGCGTAGGCGGGGGGGCTGAGACCCAGTACTTC
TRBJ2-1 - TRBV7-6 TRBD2 CASSLGPSGGSNEQFF TGTGCCAGCAGCTTAGGCCCTAGCGGGGGGAGCAATGAGCAGTTCTTC
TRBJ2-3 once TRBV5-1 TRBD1 CASSYGQGSRDTQYF TGCGCCAGCAGCTACGGACAGGGATCACGAGATACGCAGTATTTT
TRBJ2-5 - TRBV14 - CASSQFGVETQYF TGTGCCAGCAGCCAATTTGGAGTGGAGACCCAGTACTTC
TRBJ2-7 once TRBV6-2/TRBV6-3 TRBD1 CASSFGQGPYEQYF TGTGCCAGCAGTTTCGGACAGGGGCCCTACGAGCAGTACTTC